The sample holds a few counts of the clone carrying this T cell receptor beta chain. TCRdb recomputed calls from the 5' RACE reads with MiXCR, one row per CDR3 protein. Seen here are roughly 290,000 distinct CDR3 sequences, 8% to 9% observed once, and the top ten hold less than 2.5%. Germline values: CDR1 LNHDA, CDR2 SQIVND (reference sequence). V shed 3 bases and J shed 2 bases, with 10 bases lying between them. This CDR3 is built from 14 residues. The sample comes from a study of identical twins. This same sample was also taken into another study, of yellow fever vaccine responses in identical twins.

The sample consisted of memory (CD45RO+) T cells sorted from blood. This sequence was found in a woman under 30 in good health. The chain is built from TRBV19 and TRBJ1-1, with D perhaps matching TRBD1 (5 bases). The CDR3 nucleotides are TGTGCCAGTAGTATTCCGGGGACTAACACTGAAGCTTTCTTT. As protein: CASSIPGTNTEAFF.